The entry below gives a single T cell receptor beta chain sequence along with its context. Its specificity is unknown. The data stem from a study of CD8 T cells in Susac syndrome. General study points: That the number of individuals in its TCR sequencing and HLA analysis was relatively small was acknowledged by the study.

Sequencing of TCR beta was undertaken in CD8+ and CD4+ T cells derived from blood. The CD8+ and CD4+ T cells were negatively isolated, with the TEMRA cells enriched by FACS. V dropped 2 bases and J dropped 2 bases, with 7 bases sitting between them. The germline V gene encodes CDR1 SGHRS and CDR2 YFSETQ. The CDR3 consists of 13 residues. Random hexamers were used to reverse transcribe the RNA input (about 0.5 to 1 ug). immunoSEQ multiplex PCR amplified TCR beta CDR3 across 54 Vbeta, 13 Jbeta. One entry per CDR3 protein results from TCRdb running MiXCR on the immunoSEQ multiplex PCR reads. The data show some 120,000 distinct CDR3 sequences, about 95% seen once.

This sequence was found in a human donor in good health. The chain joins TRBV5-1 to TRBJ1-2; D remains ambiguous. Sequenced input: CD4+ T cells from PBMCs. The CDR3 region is CASSFGENYGYTF. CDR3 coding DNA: TGCGCCAGCAGCTTTGGAGAGAACTATGGCTACACCTTC.